Listed here are 15 T cell receptor beta chains from one sample, sequenced in a study of response to subunit inactivated influenza vaccine. One entry per CDR3 protein results from TCRdb running MiXCR on the RT-PCR reads. Seen here are about 500,000 distinct CDR3 sequences, 16% observed once, and the top ten hold 3%. The sequencing used CD4+ T cells sorted from PBMCs, collected 23 months after vaccination. The receptors come from a man in his fifties or sixties who received an inactivated influenza vaccine.

This clonotype has more than one count but fewer than ten. The chain is built from TRBV12-3 or TRBV12-4 and TRBJ2-7, with D perhaps TRBD2 (5 bases). Trimming took 6 bases from V and 6 from J, leaving 9 bases between them. This CDR3 is 11 amino acids long. DNA of the CDR3: TGTGCCAGCAGCATAGCGACCGAGCAGTACTTC. Its translation: CASSIATEQYF.

J is TRBJ2-2 and V is TRBV12-3 or TRBV12-4; 8 bases are a match to TRBD1. The CDR3 has 16 amino acids. The V gene end was trimmed by 5 bases and the J gene end by 5 bases; junction bases not matched to a gene: 10. CDR3 coding DNA: TGTGCCAGCAGTCTCGGACAGGGATCGAGAACCGGGGAGCTGTTTTTT. Translating gives CASSLGQGSRTGELFF.

This clonotype was detected only a few times. The chain combines TRBV20-1 with TRBJ1-2; TRBD1 aligns across 10 bases. Per the germline V gene, CDR1 is DFQATT and CDR2 is SNEGSKA (reference sequence). J was trimmed by 1 base and V by 5 bases; bases with no gene match: 10. The CDR3 is 16 amino acids. CDR3 coding DNA: TGCAGTGCTCTCAAGCCGGGACAGGGGTTTAACTATGGCTACACCTTC. It is translated as CSALKPGQGFNYGYTF.

The sample holds a few counts of this clonotype. The rearrangement joins TRBV7-9 to TRBJ2-2; tentative D call: TRBD1 (6 bases). Looked up from germline, CDR1 is SEHNR and CDR2 is FQNEAQ (reference sequence). CDR3 size: 17 residues. Between the trimmed V and J ends, which lost 5 bases and 1 base, there was a span of 17 bases. As DNA, the CDR3 is TGTGCCAGCAGCCGCGGACAGAACAGGATGAACACCGGGGAGCTGTTTTTT. It is translated as CASSRGQNRMNTGELFF.

This clonotype was counted at least ten times. This chain links TRBV20-1 with TRBJ2-3; D gene ambiguous. Germline values: CDR1 DFQATT, CDR2 SNEGSKA (reference sequence). Between the trimmed V and J ends, which lost 6 bases and 2 bases, there was a span of 12 bases. The CDR3 spans 13 residues. The chain's CDR3 is CSAAPGYTDTQYF. DNA of the CDR3: TGCAGTGCCGCCCCTGGATACACAGATACGCAGTATTTT.

This clonotype was seen only a few times. This rearrangement joins TRBV2 to TRBJ2-1, with 13 bases lining up with TRBD2. Germline V gene sequence: CDR1 SNHLY, CDR2 FYNNEI. Losses at the gene ends were 0 bases for V and 7 bases for J; bases not matched to a gene: 3. The CDR3 covers 16 residues. DNA for the CDR3: TGTGCCAGCAGTGAAGCGGGACTAGCGGGGAGGAATGAGCAGTTCTTC. This encodes CASSEAGLAGRNEQFF.

This clonotype came up a few times. This rearrangement joins TRBV9 to TRBJ1-5; tentatively, D is TRBD1 (5 bases). The germline V and J ends were trimmed by 0 bases and 1 base, with 5 bases remaining between them. CDR1 and CDR2 from the germline V gene are SGDLS and YYNGEE. The CDR3 loop spans 14 amino acids. The CDR3, as DNA: TGTGCCAGCAGCGTAGAGGGGAGCAATCAGCCCCAGCATTTT. Translation: CASSVEGSNQPQHF.

This clonotype showed up just a few times. The chain has TRBV12-3 or TRBV12-4 and TRBJ2-2, with 7 bases identical to TRBD2. This CDR3 is 16 amino acids long. The V and J ends lost 5 bases and 1 base, in that order; junction bases with no gene match: 7. The CDR3 DNA reads as TGTGCCAGCAGTACAGGACTAGTTTTGAACACCGGGGAGCTGTTTTTT. Amino acid sequence: CASSTGLVLNTGELFF.

The genes are TRBV20-1 and TRBJ2-5; TRBD1 matches 8 bases. The CDR3 extends over 12 amino acids. Trimming removed 5 bases from V and 1 base from J; junction bases left unmatched: 0. Germline-derived CDR1 and CDR2 are DFQATT and SNEGSKA (reference sequence). The CDR3 spells CSAGTGQETQYF. DNA for the CDR3: TGCAGTGCTGGGACAGGCCAAGAGACCCAGTACTTC.

This clonotype has more than one count but fewer than ten. For the CDR3, the DNA is TGTGCCAGCAGTTTTGCGGGAGGCTATCCTGGGGATGAGCAGTTCTTC. It codes for CASSFAGGYPGDEQFF. J is TRBJ2-1 and V is TRBV12-3 or TRBV12-4; TRBD2 agrees at 8 bases. The junction had 12 bases not matched to a gene; V was cut back by 3 bases and J by 8 bases. The CDR3 runs to 16 residues.

This clonotype has just a few counts. The chain links TRBV27 to TRBJ2-2, with D perhaps being TRBD1 or TRBD2 (5 bases each). The CDR3 is 16 residues long. Trimming removed 6 bases from V and 1 base from J, with 15 bases in between. Germline V lookup: CDR1 MNHEY, CDR2 SMNVEV (reference sequence). CDR3 bases: TGTGCCAGCAGATATGCCGGGACGGTGAACACCGGGGAGCTGTTTTTT. Translating gives CASRYAGTVNTGELFF.

This clonotype was observed a few times. This chain links TRBV6-5 with TRBJ2-2; TRBD1 matches 7 bases. Losses at the gene ends were 4 bases for V and 2 bases for J; bases not matched to a gene: 10. There are 17 residues in the CDR3. The germline V gene has CDR1 MNHEY and CDR2 SVGAGI. CDR3 bases: TGTGCCAGCAGTTTCCCCGGGACAGCGCTTAACACCGGGGAGCTGTTTTTT. Protein: CASSFPGTALNTGELFF.

The sample holds many counts of this clonotype. This sequence joins TRBV10-3 and TRBJ2-2; weak D call: TRBD1 (6 bases). CDR1 is ENHRY and CDR2 is SYGVKD in the germline V gene. The V and J ends lost 4 bases and 6 bases respectively, with 18 bases between them. The CDR3 covers 16 residues. CDR3 sequence (DNA): TGTGCCATCAGTGGCCGACAGGCTGATAACGCCGGGGAGCTGTTTTTT. Encoded protein: CAISGRQADNAGELFF.

This clonotype has only a few counts. The chain has TRBV7-2 and TRBJ2-3, with D perhaps matching TRBD1 or TRBD2 (7 bases each). Germline V lookup: CDR1 SGHTA, CDR2 FQGNSA. The CDR3 length is 16 residues. Trimming left V 2 bases short and J 4 bases short, with 16 bases between. CDR3 coding DNA: TGTGCCAGCAGCTTAAAGGCGGGAGACAGGGCAGATACGCAGTATTTT. It yields the protein CASSLKAGDRADTQYF.

V gene TRBV20-1 combines with J gene TRBJ2-7, with D possibly matching TRBD2 (6 bases). The CDR3 length is 13 residues. Germline CDR1 is DFQATT and CDR2 is SNEGSKA (reference sequence). Trimming cost V 3 bases and J 6 bases, with 15 bases left between them. In DNA form, the CDR3 reads TGCAGTGCTAGCGGGAGCATAAGTTTCGAGCAGTACTTC. The encoded protein is CSASGSISFEQYF.